This entry lists 19 T cell receptor beta chains sequenced from one sample in a study of T-cell memory formation after mild COVID-19. TCRdb re-called the 5' RACE reads through MiXCR, storing one row per CDR3 protein. Here the sample spans hundreds of thousands of distinct CDR3 sequences, roughly an eighth being singletons. Sequenced sample: PBMCs or a T cell subset sorted from them (not recorded which). The receptors come from a man aged 18 to 30 who had mild COVID-19 (a few samples of this study predate the infection). Cell type and time point are not known.

The rearrangement uses TRBV7-3 and TRBJ2-5, with D unclear. Deletions cut 5 bases from V and 1 base from J, with 11 bases between. The CDR3 extends over 14 amino acids. CDR1 is SGHTA and CDR2 is FQGTGA in the germline V gene. The CDR3 region is CASSRVGSQETQYF. The CDR3, as DNA: TGTGCCAGCAGCCGGGTAGGCAGCCAAGAGACCCAGTACTTC. The variable domain in full, completed from reference TRBV7-3 and TRBJ2-5, reads GAGVSQTPSNKVTEKGKYVELRCDPISGHTALYWYRQSLGQGPEFLIYFQGTGAADDSGLPNDRFFAVRPEGSVSTLKIQRTERGDSAVYLCASSRVGSQETQYFGPGTRLLVL.

At least ten counts were recorded for this clonotype. The chain has TRBV10-1 and TRBJ2-7; maybe TRBD1 (5 bases). The CDR3 totals 17 residues. Deletions cut 2 bases from V and 3 bases from J, with 20 bases between. CDR1 is WNHNN and CDR2 is SYGVQD in the germline V gene (reference sequence). The CDR3 loop reads CASSEPNRGGRIYEQYF. As DNA, the CDR3 is TGCGCCAGCAGTGAGCCTAATAGGGGTGGACGGATCTACGAGCAGTACTTC.

This clonotype turned up a few times. The J gene is TRBJ2-5, the V gene TRBV11-2; 8 bases fit TRBD1. Germline trimming cut 0 bases from V and 2 bases from J; bases unmatched to any gene: 5. CDR1 is SGHAT, CDR2 FQNNGV, per germline. This CDR3 has 16 amino acids. The CDR3 DNA reads TGTGCCAGCAGCTTAGAGAGACAGGGGCGACAAGAGACCCAGTACTTC. Translating gives CASSLERQGRQETQYF.

This rearrangement joins TRBV7-2 to TRBJ1-3; D is unclear. V lost 0 bases and J 5 bases, leaving 5 bases between the germline ends. The germline gives CDR1 SGHTA, CDR2 FQGNSA. This CDR3 has 13 residues. CDR3 DNA sequence: TGTGCCAGCAGCTTAGCCGGGAGAAACACCATATATTTT. This gives the protein CASSLAGRNTIYF.

This clonotype was seen ten or more times. The gene calls are TRBV12-3 or TRBV12-4 and TRBJ2-7; TRBD2 matches 8 bases. The junction had 3 bases not matched to a gene; V was cut back by 2 bases and J by 3 bases. The CDR3 totals 14 residues. The CDR3 reads CASSLRGGFYEQYV. CDR3 DNA: TGTGCCAGCAGTTTACGGGGGGGGTTCTACGAGCAGTACGTC.

The chain employs TRBV19 and TRBJ1-5, with 8 bases identical to TRBD1. The CDR3 is 14 residues long. The V and J ends lost 10 bases and 7 bases, in that order; junction bases with no gene match: 12. Germline values: CDR1 LNHDA, CDR2 SQIVND (reference sequence). The CDR3 bases are TGTGCCACTTCCCCGGGACAGGCGGGCCAGCCCCAGCATTTT. It encodes CATSPGQAGQPQHF.

The chain carries TRBV19 and TRBJ1-5; 8 nucleotides agree with TRBD1. Germline assignment: CDR1 LNHDA and CDR2 SQIVND (reference sequence). The CDR3 loop spans 13 amino acids. The V gene end was trimmed by 5 bases and the J gene end by 7 bases; junction bases not matched to a gene: 4. As DNA, the CDR3 is TGTGCCAGTAGTCAGGACAGGGTACAGCCCCAGCATTTT. Its protein product is CASSQDRVQPQHF.

In this sample, this clonotype turned up many times. The chain has TRBV6-5 and TRBJ2-1, with 9 bases fitting TRBD2. J gave up 8 bases and V 7 bases, and 12 bases lay outside the gene matches. The germline V gene encodes CDR1 MNHEY and CDR2 SVGAGI. This CDR3 region has 15 residues. CDR3 sequence: CASKEGTSHSYEQFF. The CDR3, as DNA: TGTGCCAGCAAGGAAGGGACTAGCCATTCCTATGAGCAGTTCTTC.

This clonotype was counted between two and nine times. This chain joins TRBV7-9 and TRBJ1-5, with D possibly being TRBD1 (6 bases). The CDR3 length is 15 residues. Germline lookup yields CDR1 SEHNR and CDR2 FQNEAQ (reference sequence). V lost 5 bases to trimming and J lost 2 bases, with 13 bases between them. The CDR3 DNA reads TGTGCCAGCAGCAAGCCAGGGGTCGGCAATCAGCCCCAGCATTTT. This encodes CASSKPGVGNQPQHF. Full variable domain (missing parts from reference TRBV7-9 and TRBJ1-5): DTGVSQNPRHKITKRGQNVTFRCDPISEHNRLYWYRQTLGQGPEFLTYFQNEAQLEKSRLLSDRFSAERPKGSFSTLEIQRTEQGDSAMYLCASSKPGVGNQPQHFGDGTRLSIL.

The V gene is TRBV10-3, the J gene TRBJ1-3, with D unresolved. V was cut by 8 bases and J by 4 bases, with 9 bases left in between. The CDR3 consists of 12 residues. CDR1 and CDR2 (germline): ENHRY, SYGVKD. CDR3 in DNA: TGTGCCATCGGATCGGGGGGAAACACCATATATTTT. As protein: CAIGSGGNTIYF.

This clonotype was found a few times. V usage is TRBV5-1 and J usage is TRBJ1-1, with D unresolved. This CDR3 spans 12 amino acids. The V end was cut by 6 bases, the J end by 3 bases, with 9 bases between. Germline CDR1 SGHRS, CDR2 YFSETQ. The CDR3 reads CASKRLDTEAFF. CDR3 coding DNA: TGCGCCAGCAAAAGGTTGGACACTGAAGCTTTCTTT.

The chain carries TRBV28 and TRBJ2-1, with TRBD1 as a possible D gene (5 bases). The germline gives CDR1 MDHEN, CDR2 SYDVKM. V lost 7 bases and J 8 bases, leaving 18 bases between the germline ends. CDR3 length: 14 residues. The DNA of the CDR3 is TGTGCCAGCACAGTGGGCAGGGCCCCCCATGAGCAGTTCTTC. Protein: CASTVGRAPHEQFF.

The chain links TRBV14 to TRBJ1-2; D is possibly TRBD1 (5 bases). With 1 base removed from V and 8 bases from J, the gap between germline ends came to 17 bases. Germline lookup yields CDR1 SGHDN and CDR2 FVKESK. CDR3 length equals 15 residues. CDR3 in DNA: TGTGCCAGCAGCCAAGTCCGGGACTCGCTGGCAGGCTACACCTTC. Translated, it gives CASSQVRDSLAGYTF.

This clonotype turned up a few times. The CDR3 DNA reads TGTGCCAGCAGCGTAGCTTCCCGGCAGGGGGATTCACCCCTCCACTTT. Amino acid sequence: CASSVASRQGDSPLHF. This rearrangement joins TRBV9 to TRBJ1-6, with 7 bases matching TRBD1. With 0 bases clipped from V and 8 bases from J, the junction kept 8 bases outside the gene matches. This CDR3 comprises 16 residues. Germline V lookup: CDR1 SGDLS, CDR2 YYNGEE. The whole variable domain, remainder taken from reference TRBV9 and TRBJ1-6, is DSGVTQTPKHLITATGQRVTLRCSPRSGDLSVYWYQQSLDQGLQFLIQYYNGEERAKGNILERFSAQQFPDLHSELNLSSLELGDSALYFCASSVASRQGDSPLHFGNGTRLTVT.

The sample holds a few counts of this clonotype. The V and J genes are TRBV7-2 and TRBJ1-2; TRBD1 aligns across 8 bases. The length of the CDR3 is 15 residues. With V trimmed by 5 bases and J by 3 bases, 8 bases remained unmatched. Germline CDR1 reads SGHTA; CDR2 reads FQGNSA. The CDR3 loop reads CASSPGQGLDYGYTF. The CDR3 DNA is TGTGCCAGCAGCCCCGGACAGGGCCTCGACTATGGCTACACCTTC.

This clonotype was observed many times. The rearrangement uses TRBV4-2 and TRBJ2-3, with TRBD2 identical over 11 bases. The V and J ends lost 0 bases and 4 bases, in that order; junction bases with no gene match: 6. The CDR3 covers 17 residues. Germline V gene data show CDR1 as LGHNA and CDR2 as YNFKEQ. The CDR3 spells CASSQEPLAGGPDTQYF. The DNA for the CDR3 is TGTGCCAGCAGCCAAGAACCCCTAGCGGGGGGCCCAGATACGCAGTATTTT.

V and J are TRBV7-2 and TRBJ2-5; 10 bases match TRBD1. The germline V gene encodes CDR1 SGHTA and CDR2 FQGNSA. The CDR3 is 15 amino acids. The V and J ends lost 6 bases and 5 bases, in that order; junction bases with no gene match: 9. The CDR3 region has the DNA TGTGCCAGCAGTTCACCGGGACAGGGGTGGGAGACCCAGTACTTC. Its translation: CASSSPGQGWETQYF.

The gene calls are TRBV28 and TRBJ1-5; a weak D match, TRBD1 (6 bases). The germline V and J ends were trimmed by 4 bases and 9 bases, with 16 bases remaining between them. The CDR3 length is 14 residues. Germline V gene lookup returns CDR1 MDHEN and CDR2 SYDVKM. The CDR3 here is CASSSPTARGPQHF. In DNA, the CDR3 is TGTGCCAGCAGTTCCCCGACAGCCAGGGGGCCCCAGCATTTT. The full variable domain, rest sourced from reference TRBV28 and TRBJ1-5, is DVKVTQSSRYLVKRTGEKVFLECVQDMDHENMFWYRQDPGLGLRLIYFSYDVKMKEKGDIPEGYSVSREKKERFSLILESASTNQTSMYLCASSSPTARGPQHFGDGTRLSIL.

This clonotype was seen a handful of times. V usage is TRBV5-1 and J usage is TRBJ2-2; the match to TRBD2 covers 7 bases. Trimming cost V 2 bases and J 0 bases; bases outside gene matches: 10. There are 18 residues in the CDR3. Germline CDR1 SGHRS, CDR2 YFSETQ. In DNA, the CDR3 is TGCGCCAGCAGCTTCTGGCCCCTAGCGGAGCCGAACACCGGGGAGCTGTTTTTT. Protein product: CASSFWPLAEPNTGELFF.